What follows are 21 T cell receptor beta chains derived from one specimen sequenced in a study of OX40 agonist ivuxolimab in advanced cancers. Using immunoSEQ multiplex PCR, the repertoire was profiled, and TCRdb retains in-frame clones only, with some absent. The data contain 50,000 to 65,000 clones, roughly 90% of them singletons. The sample here was CD4+ or CD8+ T cells sorted from blood, taken in a trial of the OX40 agonist ivuxolimab. These receptors all stem from an adult with an advanced solid tumor such as melanoma, head and neck, liver or kidney cancer.

V is TRBV7-2 and J is TRBJ1-1; no firm D call. Germline CDR1 is SGHTA and CDR2 is FQGNSA. Trimming shortened V by 7 bases and J by 5 bases, and 14 bases separated the two germline ends. This CDR3 spans 13 amino acids. The CDR3 region is CASKWTLWTEAFF. The CDR3, as DNA: TGTGCCAGCAAGTGGACTCTGTGGACTGAAGCTTTCTTT. Full variable domain (remainder filled in from reference TRBV7-2 and TRBJ1-1): GAGVSQSPSNKVTEKGKDVELRCDPISGHTALYWYRQSLGQGLEFLIYFQGNSAPDKSGLPSDRFSAERTGGSVSTLTIQRTQQEDSAVYLCASKWTLWTEAFFGQGTRLTVV.

CDR3 sequence: CASSPRLAGDPEQFF. The CDR3 bases are TGTGCCAGCTCGCCTAGACTAGCGGGAGACCCTGAGCAGTTCTTC. The chain couples TRBV18 to TRBJ2-1, with TRBD2 identical over 12 bases. The trim removed 6 bases at V and 9 bases at J, leaving 9 bases unmatched. The germline V gene has CDR1 KGHSH and CDR2 LQKENI. CDR3 length equals 15 residues.

This rearrangement joins TRBV20-1 to TRBJ2-7; D unclear. Looked up from germline, CDR1 is DFQATT and CDR2 is SNEGSKA (reference sequence). CDR3 length: 11 amino acids. V was clipped by 3 bases and J by 4 bases, with 7 bases between them. The CDR3 is CSARDGYEQYF. As DNA, the CDR3 is TGCAGTGCTAGGGACGGATACGAGCAGTACTTC.

This clone occurred a few times. The CDR3 here is CASSPLERNTIYF. The CDR3 coding sequence is TGTGCCAGCAGTCCCCTCGAGCGGAACACCATATATTTT. The rearrangement links TRBV27 to TRBJ1-3, with D hard to call. The germline CDR1 and CDR2 sequences are MNHEY and SMNVEV (reference sequence). The CDR3 loop spans 13 amino acids. Trimming removed 5 bases at V and 7 bases at J, with 12 bases between.

This chain joins TRBV18 and TRBJ2-2, with 9 bases fitting TRBD1. Looked up from germline, CDR1 is KGHSH and CDR2 is LQKENI. This CDR3 region has 16 residues. Trimming took 4 bases from V and 5 from J; bases not matched to a gene: 8. CDR3 protein: CASSLHHRGQTGELFF. The CDR3 bases are TGTGCCAGCTCACTGCACCACAGGGGGCAAACCGGGGAGCTGTTTTTT.

The rearrangement uses TRBV6-6 and TRBJ1-1; D remains unclear. Germline V gene lookup returns CDR1 MNHNY and CDR2 SVGAGI (reference sequence). V lost 6 bases and J 1 base, leaving 9 bases between the germline ends. There are 13 residues in the CDR3. The CDR3 DNA follows: TGTGCCAGCAGCCTCCGGGGGAACACTGAAGCTTTCTTT. This codes for CASSLRGNTEAFF.

This clone was detected only a few times. The rearrangement joins TRBV9 to TRBJ2-5; D assignment may be TRBD1 or TRBD2 (5 bases each). V was clipped by 2 bases and J by 5 bases, with 16 bases between them. The length of the CDR3 is 15 residues. Germline V gene data show CDR1 as SGDLS and CDR2 as YYNGEE. As DNA, the CDR3 is TGTGCCAGCAGCGTTCTTGGTGGGGGTGTCGAGACCCAGTACTTC. Translating gives CASSVLGGGVETQYF.

This clone was observed a single time. The V call is TRBV7-2, the J call TRBJ1-5; 7 bases map to TRBD1. The CDR3 totals 16 residues. Germline V gene lookup returns CDR1 SGHTA and CDR2 FQGNSA. The V and J ends lost 4 bases and 4 bases, in that order; junction bases with no gene match: 10. The CDR3, as DNA: TGTGCCAGCAGCTCCAACCGGGACAGTCGTAATCAGCCCCAGCATTTT. Translation: CASSSNRDSRNQPQHF.

The chain combines TRBV6-1 with TRBJ2-7, with D perhaps matching TRBD2 (6 bases). V was cut by 7 bases and J by 0 bases, with 13 bases left in between. The germline gives CDR1 MNHNS, CDR2 SASEGT. CDR3 length: 14 amino acids. The CDR3 here is CASKEGILSYEQYF. CDR3 coding DNA: TGTGCCAGCAAGGAGGGTATCCTCTCCTACGAGCAGTACTTC.

Concerning this clone itself: Mismatch with germline at one junction end may stem from a read error. V is TRBV5-1 and J is TRBJ1-5; TRBD1 matches 7 bases. This CDR3 contains 15 residues. CDR1 SGHRS and CDR2 YFSETQ come from the germline V gene. The CDR3 sequence is CANSLVTGTGQPQHF. As DNA, the CDR3 is TGCGCCAACAGCTTGGTGACAGGGACGGGACAGCCCCAGCATTTT.

The chain carries TRBV5-1 and TRBJ1-5, with D maybe TRBD1 (5 bases). This CDR3 region has 13 residues. The ends were cut back, 0 bases at V and 9 bases at J, with 10 bases in the middle. Germline values: CDR1 SGHRS, CDR2 YFSETQ. CDR3 sequence reads: CASSLAQGSPQHF. The CDR3 DNA is TGCGCCAGCAGCTTGGCCCAGGGATCGCCCCAGCATTTT.

In this sample, this clone turned up a few times. This sequence joins TRBV30 and TRBJ2-3, with unresolved D. The CDR3 is 11 residues long. The germline V gene has CDR1 GTSNPN and CDR2 SVGIG (reference sequence). Trimming stripped 1 base from V and 10 bases from J, with 9 bases between. CDR3 protein: CAWSGVGPQYF. DNA of the CDR3: TGTGCCTGGAGTGGGGTAGGTCCGCAGTATTTT.

CDR3 coding DNA: TGTGCCAGCAGCGGGCCGACGGAGACCCAGTACTTC. Its protein is CASSGPTETQYF. The genes are TRBV9 and TRBJ2-5; no reliable D call. V lost 3 bases, J lost 5 bases, and 8 bases lay in between. This CDR3 spans 12 amino acids. The germline gives CDR1 SGDLS, CDR2 YYNGEE.

The DNA for the CDR3 is TGTGCCTGGGGGACAGCAAGTTCACCCCTCCACTTT. Protein product: CAWGTASSPLHF. J is TRBJ1-6 and V is TRBV30; 7 positions agree with TRBD1. The CDR3 contains 12 residues. J was trimmed by 9 bases and V by 5 bases; bases with no gene match: 4. Germline V lookup: CDR1 GTSNPN, CDR2 SVGIG (reference sequence).

This chain links TRBV6-1 with TRBJ1-6, with unresolved D. The V gene's germline CDR1 is MNHNS and CDR2 SASEGT. The CDR3 contains 14 residues. Deletions cut 3 bases from V and 6 bases from J, with 9 bases between. The CDR3 bases are TGTGCCAGCAGTGACAACGGACCTAATTCACCCCTCCACTTT. This gives the protein CASSDNGPNSPLHF.

The sample holds one count of this clone. The V and J genes are TRBV5-8 and TRBJ1-1, with 7 positions matching TRBD1. Germline CDR1 is SGHTS and CDR2 is YDEGEE. CDR3 length: 14 residues. V gave up 4 bases and J gave up 5 bases; unmatched junction bases: 8. The CDR3 spells CASSGSTGRTEAFF. The CDR3 DNA follows: TGTGCCAGCAGCGGGTCGACAGGGCGGACTGAAGCTTTCTTT.

This clone was picked up one time. The chain employs TRBV18 and TRBJ2-1; TRBD2 matches 8 bases. Looked up from germline, CDR1 is KGHSH and CDR2 is LQKENI. The CDR3 is made up of 17 amino acids. V shed 3 bases and J 7 bases; nucleotides not matched to a gene: 14. The CDR3 here is CASSPPGAGGGQNEQFF. The CDR3 coding sequence is TGTGCCAGCTCACCTCCCGGGGCCGGGGGGGGCCAGAATGAGCAGTTCTTC.

This chain connects TRBV28 to TRBJ2-7; maybe TRBD1 (6 bases). The length of the CDR3 is 11 residues. Trimming pared 8 bases from V and 6 bases from J, leaving 11 bases between. In germline, CDR1 is MDHEN, CDR2 SYDVKM. The chain's CDR3 is CASLQGPEQYF. The DNA of the CDR3 is TGTGCCAGCCTCCAGGGGCCCGAGCAGTACTTC.

The chain is built from TRBV7-8 and TRBJ2-3; D gene uncertain. Germline CDR1 is SGHVS and CDR2 is FQNEAQ. The CDR3 extends over 14 amino acids. V gave up 8 bases and J gave up 3 bases, with 15 bases separating them. The CDR3 is CASFPGPWTDTQYF. The CDR3 DNA sequence: TGTGCCAGCTTCCCGGGCCCCTGGACAGATACGCAGTATTTT.

J is TRBJ1-5 and V is TRBV7-2; tentatively, D is TRBD1 (5 bases). There are 16 residues in the CDR3. The germline V gene has CDR1 SGHTA and CDR2 FQGNSA. V was pared by 7 bases and J by 6 bases, with 22 bases between. The CDR3 spells CASTLGDGGPAQPQHF. The CDR3 DNA is TGTGCCAGCACCCTGGGGGACGGAGGCCCGGCTCAGCCCCAGCATTTT.

Concerning this clone itself: At one end, the junction sequence differs from germline, possibly due to a read error. V gene TRBV7-7 combines with J gene TRBJ2-1; maybe TRBD1 (5 bases). Germline CDR1 and CDR2: SSHAT and FNYEAQ (reference sequence). This CDR3 has 13 residues. The CDR3 region has the DNA TGTGCTAGCAGCTTAGACAGATACAATGAGCAGTTCTTC. As protein: CASSLDRYNEQFF.